Presented here are 23 T cell receptor beta chains from one specimen sequenced in a study of shared clonotypes between healthy human individuals. Clones were read by immunoSEQ multiplex PCR, and TCRdb kept only the in-frame ones, dropping some. The sample has around 2.3 million clones; about 94% are singletons. Sequencing was carried out using naive CD4+ T cells sorted from blood. The subset was: CD45RA+ positively selected. The receptors come from a man younger than 35 in good health.

V gene TRBV27 combines with J gene TRBJ2-7; 7 bases agree with TRBD1. The CDR3 sequence is 15 residues long. CDR1 and CDR2 (germline): MNHEY, SMNVEV (reference sequence). Trimming at V came to 6 bases and at J to 7 bases, leaving 15 bases not matched to a gene. CDR3: CASSLGTADPGEQYF. CDR3 DNA: TGTGCCAGCAGCCTCGGGACAGCCGACCCCGGAGAGCAGTACTTC.

The chain carries TRBV27 and TRBJ2-4; D gene uncertain. The ends were cut back, 2 bases at V and 9 bases at J, with 17 bases in the middle. Germline CDR1 is MNHEY and CDR2 is SMNVEV (reference sequence). The CDR3 is 15 amino acids. CDR3 nucleotide sequence: TGTGCCAGCAGTTTACTGGGTAGCTCGGTGGGCATTCAGTACTTC. This sequence encodes CASSLLGSSVGIQYF.

With regard to this clone: Other DNA sequences within the sample encode an identical CDR3. V usage is TRBV18 and J usage is TRBJ1-5, with D perhaps matching TRBD1 (6 bases). With 2 bases removed from V and 2 bases from J, the gap between germline ends came to 13 bases. The CDR3 runs to 16 residues. The germline gives CDR1 KGHSH, CDR2 LQKENI. The CDR3 protein is CASSPTGGGGNQPQHF. The CDR3 coding sequence is TGTGCCAGCTCACCAACGGGGGGCGGAGGCAATCAGCCCCAGCATTTT.

V gene TRBV10-3 combines with J gene TRBJ1-3, with a tentative D call TRBD1 (5 bases). CDR1 and CDR2 (germline): ENHRY, SYGVKD. With 7 bases removed from V and 2 bases from J, the gap between germline ends came to 15 bases. The CDR3 runs 15 residues. As DNA, the CDR3 is TGTGCCATCATCAGTGACGGGGCTCCTGGAAACACCATATATTTT. Its translation is CAIISDGAPGNTIYF.

The chain employs TRBV28 and TRBJ2-7; 9 bases agree with TRBD1. This CDR3 has 12 residues. V lost 8 bases, J lost 6 bases, and 5 bases stayed unmatched. Germline-derived CDR1 and CDR2 are MDHEN and SYDVKM. The CDR3 protein is CASQDRGSEQYF. The CDR3 DNA reads TGTGCCAGCCAGGACAGGGGATCCGAGCAGTACTTC.

V and J are TRBV14 and TRBJ1-6; 9 nucleotides line up with TRBD1. The germline V gene encodes CDR1 SGHDN and CDR2 FVKESK. V lost 3 bases and J lost 10; bases outside the gene matches: 7. CDR3 length: 15 residues. CDR3 protein: CASSQDRGNRSPLHF. The CDR3 DNA follows: TGTGCCAGCAGCCAGGACAGGGGAAATAGGTCACCCCTCCACTTT.

V usage is TRBV5-6 and J usage is TRBJ2-7; D call uncertain. This CDR3 contains 11 residues. CDR1 SGHDT and CDR2 YYEEEE come from the germline V gene. Trimming took off 0 bases at V and 6 bases at J, with 4 bases between the two ends. The CDR3 coding sequence is TGTGCCAGCAGCTTGGAAGGCGAGCAGTACTTC. Translation: CASSLEGEQYF.

This sequence joins TRBV29-1 and TRBJ1-2, with no clear D. Germline values: CDR1 SQVTM, CDR2 ANQGSEA. The CDR3 contains 12 residues. V dropped 4 bases and J dropped 1 base, with 7 bases sitting between them. This CDR3 reads CSVGASNYGYTF. DNA of the CDR3: TGCAGCGTTGGGGCAAGTAACTATGGCTACACCTTC.

This chain links TRBV10-3 with TRBJ2-5; D unclear. V dropped 3 bases and J dropped 2 bases, with 7 bases sitting between them. The V gene's germline CDR1 is ENHRY and CDR2 SYGVKD. The CDR3 has 13 amino acids. This chain's CDR3 is CAISDNSQETQYF. The CDR3 DNA reads TGTGCCATCAGTGACAACAGTCAAGAGACCCAGTACTTC.

The chain couples TRBV6-5 to TRBJ1-1; TRBD1 matches 12 bases. This CDR3 is built from 14 residues. Trimming at V came to 5 bases and at J to 10 bases, leaving 8 bases not matched to a gene. Germline lookup yields CDR1 MNHEY and CDR2 SVGAGI. In nucleotides, the CDR3 is TGTGCCAGCAGTCGAGCCGGGACAGGGGGCGCAGCTTTCTTT. Translation gives CASSRAGTGGAAFF.

CDR3 region: CASSSGTGVSSNQPQHF. CDR3 nucleotides: TGTGCCAGCAGCTCCGGGACAGGGGTTTCGAGCAATCAGCCCCAGCATTTT. The chain joins TRBV7-9 to TRBJ1-5; 10 nucleotides match TRBD1. In germline, CDR1 is SEHNR, CDR2 FQNEAQ (reference sequence). This CDR3 region has 17 residues. The J segment lost 1 base and the V segment lost 4 bases, leaving 7 bases of the junction unmatched.

The J gene is TRBJ2-5, the V gene TRBV5-1, with D maybe TRBD1 (6 bases). The CDR3 contains 13 residues. The V and J ends lost 5 bases and 5 bases respectively, with 13 bases between them. CDR1 and CDR2 (germline): SGHRS, YFSETQ. The CDR3 DNA is TGCGCCAGCAGAAACACAGGGACGGAGACCCAGTACTTC. Translated, it gives CASRNTGTETQYF.

For this clone: Other DNA sequences of this sample code for an identical CDR3. The V call is TRBV5-1, the J call TRBJ2-2; D gene unclear. The germline V and J ends were trimmed by 0 bases and 0 bases, with 6 bases remaining between them. Germline CDR1 and CDR2: SGHRS and YFSETQ. The CDR3 consists of 15 residues. Here the CDR3 reads CASSLGATNTGELFF. The CDR3 DNA is TGCGCCAGCAGCTTGGGGGCAACGAACACCGGGGAGCTGTTTTTT. The full variable domain, with the rest looked up from reference TRBV5-1 and TRBJ2-2, is KAGVTQTPRYLIKTRGQQVTLSCSPISGHRSVSWYQQTPGQGLQFLFEYFSETQRNKGNFPGRFSGRQFSNSRSEMNVSTLELGDSALYLCASSLGATNTGELFFGEGSRLTVL.

The chain links TRBV5-4 to TRBJ2-3; D not certain. The CDR3 runs to 16 residues. The V and J ends lost 6 bases and 4 bases respectively, with 21 bases between them. The germline gives CDR1 SGHNT, CDR2 YYREEE (reference sequence). CDR3: CASNPRGSKSADTQYF. The CDR3 region has the DNA TGTGCCAGCAACCCCCGTGGCTCAAAGTCGGCAGATACGCAGTATTTT.

The V gene is TRBV28, the J gene TRBJ1-2, with D maybe TRBD1 (6 bases). V dropped 6 bases and J dropped 4 bases, with 15 bases sitting between them. This CDR3 contains 14 residues. From germline, CDR1 is MDHEN and CDR2 SYDVKM. The CDR3 bases are TGTGCCAGCAGGGCCACAGGGTTGTCCTATGGCTACACCTTC. It translates to CASRATGLSYGYTF.

The gene calls are TRBV6-1 and TRBJ1-4, with D possibly being TRBD1 (5 bases). CDR1 and CDR2 (germline): MNHNS, SASEGT. The CDR3 runs 15 residues. The ends were cut back, 5 bases at V and 4 bases at J, with 14 bases in the middle. The CDR3 is CASSPAGTYNEKLFF. CDR3 sequence (DNA): TGTGCCAGCAGTCCAGCAGGGACCTATAATGAAAAACTGTTTTTT.

The chain employs TRBV11-3 and TRBJ2-1; TRBD2 might be the D (6 bases). This CDR3 comprises 16 residues. Germline V CDR1 and CDR2: SGHNT, YENEEA. The V end was cut by 1 base, the J end by 4 bases, with 14 bases between. The CDR3 is CASSLGGGATYNEQFF. CDR3 DNA sequence: TGTGCCAGCAGCTTAGGGGGAGGTGCGACATACAATGAGCAGTTCTTC.

This sequence joins TRBV5-1 and TRBJ2-7; 10 nucleotides line up with TRBD2. V was clipped by 4 bases and J by 3 bases; unmatched bases: 7. CDR1 SGHRS and CDR2 YFSETQ come from the germline V gene. The CDR3 covers 15 residues. DNA of the CDR3: TGCGCCAGCAGCCCGGAGGCTAGCGGGAGCTACGAGCAGTACTTC. Protein sequence: CASSPEASGSYEQYF.

This rearrangement joins TRBV7-9 to TRBJ2-7; TRBD1 is a possible D gene (7 bases). CDR3 size: 16 residues. V was clipped by 0 bases and J by 9 bases, with 21 bases between them. Germline V gene lookup returns CDR1 SEHNR and CDR2 FQNEAQ (reference sequence). The CDR3 here is CASSLAAGQYAFGQYF. The CDR3 nucleotides read TGTGCCAGCAGCTTAGCGGCGGGACAGTATGCCTTTGGGCAGTACTTC.

The J gene is TRBJ2-6, the V gene TRBV7-9; D unresolved. Looked up from germline, CDR1 is SEHNR and CDR2 is FQNEAQ (reference sequence). Trimming removed 4 bases at V and 4 bases at J, with 11 bases between. The CDR3 covers 15 residues. CDR3 loop: CASSSRVSGANVLTF. The CDR3 DNA sequence: TGTGCCAGCAGCTCAAGGGTGTCCGGGGCCAACGTCCTGACTTTC. Full variable domain (outside the CDR3, taken from reference TRBV7-9 and TRBJ2-6): DTGVSQNPRHKITKRGQNVTFRCDPISEHNRLYWYRQTLGQGPEFLTYFQNEAQLEKSRLLSDRFSAERPKGSFSTLEIQRTEQGDSAMYLCASSSRVSGANVLTFGAGSRLTVL.

This clone showed up just once. The rearrangement uses TRBV27 and TRBJ2-7; 12 nucleotides agree with TRBD1. Unmatched junction bases numbered 7, after V lost 9 bases and J lost 4 bases. The CDR3 has 14 residues. The germline V gene encodes CDR1 MNHEY and CDR2 SMNVEV (reference sequence). CDR3 amino acids: CASSRGQGAYEQYF. The CDR3 DNA sequence: TGTGCCAGTTCCCGGGGACAGGGGGCGTACGAGCAGTACTTC.

The V call is TRBV19, the J call TRBJ2-3; a weak D match, TRBD2 (6 bases). CDR1 and CDR2 from the germline V gene are LNHDA and SQIVND (reference sequence). The ends were cut back, 7 bases at V and 6 bases at J, with 17 bases in the middle. The CDR3 runs 14 residues. The CDR3 DNA sequence: TGTGCCAGTAACAGCTGGCGGGGAGGCGATACGCAGTATTTT. It yields the protein CASNSWRGGDTQYF.

As DNA, the CDR3 is TGTGCCAGCTCACCACAAGCACAGGGCGGGGAGACCCAGTACTTC. The encoded protein is CASSPQAQGGETQYF. The chain combines TRBV18 with TRBJ2-5; a possible D gene is TRBD1 (6 bases). The CDR3 has 15 amino acids. Per the germline V gene, CDR1 is KGHSH and CDR2 is LQKENI. Deletions cut 1 base from V and 5 bases from J, with 14 bases between.